The 28 T cell receptor beta chains below come from one sample, sequenced in a study of T cells in Graves' hyperthyroidism and ophthalmopathy. TCR beta CDR3 regions were amplified from RNA transcripts. The HTBI primer set drove a first-round RT-PCR of the TCR CDR3. TCRdb re-derived calls from the multiplex PCR reads in MiXCR, one entry per CDR3 protein. The data contain over 250,000 distinct CDR3 sequences, 22% of them singletons. The sample taken for sequencing was blood. The receptors come from a man aged 25-40 years with Graves' ophthalmopathy.

This clonotype was seen ten or more times. The rearrangement uses TRBV7-2 and TRBJ2-3; D gene ambiguous. The ends were cut back, 5 bases at V and 4 bases at J, with 10 bases in the middle. The CDR3 has 13 amino acids. Per the germline V gene, CDR1 is SGHTA and CDR2 is FQGNSA. CDR3 sequence reads: CASSPLAPDTQYF. The CDR3 DNA reads as TGTGCCAGCAGCCCCTTAGCTCCAGATACGCAGTATTTT. Complete variable domain (other parts from reference TRBV7-2 and TRBJ2-3): GAGVSQSPSNKVTEKGKDVELRCDPISGHTALYWYRQSLGQGLEFLIYFQGNSAPDKSGLPSDRFSAERTGGSVSTLTIQRTQQEDSAVYLCASSPLAPDTQYFGPGTRLTVL.

This chain joins TRBV29-1 and TRBJ1-1, with a possible D match to TRBD1 (5 bases). The germline gives CDR1 SQVTM, CDR2 ANQGSEA. This CDR3 has 13 amino acids. Trimming shortened V by 4 bases and J by 3 bases, and 12 bases separated the two germline ends. CDR3 sequence: CSVVADSYTEAFF. The CDR3 DNA reads TGCAGCGTTGTGGCCGACAGTTACACTGAAGCTTTCTTT.

This clonotype was recorded many times. The CDR3 region has the DNA TGTGCCAGCAGCTGGGAGAGCTACAATGAGCAGTTCTTC. Translating it yields CASSWESYNEQFF. This rearrangement joins TRBV7-9 to TRBJ2-1; possibly TRBD2 for D (5 bases). V was cut by 4 bases and J by 3 bases, with 7 bases left in between. The CDR3 has 13 residues. The V gene's germline CDR1 is SEHNR and CDR2 FQNEAQ (reference sequence).

In this sample, this clonotype turned up many times. The chain is built from TRBV28 and TRBJ2-5; D gene unclear. Germline-derived CDR1 and CDR2 are MDHEN and SYDVKM. The CDR3 is 12 residues long. V gave up 6 bases and J gave up 5 bases, with 10 bases separating them. This chain's CDR3 is CASRSDWETQYF. The CDR3 region has the DNA TGTGCCAGCAGATCCGATTGGGAGACCCAGTACTTC.

The chain combines TRBV2 with TRBJ2-7; 7 positions agree with TRBD2. The length of the CDR3 is 15 residues. Per germline, CDR1 SNHLY and CDR2 FYNNEI. V shed 4 bases, J shed 0 bases, and the junction held 6 bases outside the gene matches. CDR3 sequence reads: CASSVEGGSSYEQYF. CDR3 DNA: TGTGCCAGCAGTGTGGAGGGAGGGTCCTCCTACGAGCAGTACTTC.

This clonotype was counted at least ten times. The rearrangement uses TRBV3-1 and TRBJ2-1, with D unclear. CDR1 is LGHDT and CDR2 is YNNKEL in the germline V gene (reference sequence). V lost 3 bases and J 2 bases, leaving 14 bases between the germline ends. The CDR3 is 16 residues long. This chain's CDR3 is CASSQELDLTYNEQFF. DNA for the CDR3: TGTGCCAGCAGCCAGGAGTTGGACCTCACCTACAATGAGCAGTTCTTC.

This clonotype showed up many times. The rearrangement uses TRBV12-3 or TRBV12-4 and TRBJ1-2; D is possibly TRBD1 (5 bases). There are 14 residues in the CDR3. V lost 7 bases and J lost 8, with 20 bases in between. CDR3 in amino acids: CASKLRAAGLGYTF. In DNA form, the CDR3 reads TGTGCCAGCAAATTAAGGGCGGCAGGGCTAGGCTACACCTTC.

This clonotype was found many times. CDR3 nucleotide sequence: TGTGCCAGCAGCTCGACAGGGGTTCAGCCCCAGCATTTT. It is translated as CASSSTGVQPQHF. J is TRBJ1-5 and V is TRBV7-9, with 8 bases that match TRBD1. CDR1 and CDR2 from the germline V gene are SEHNR and FQNEAQ (reference sequence). This CDR3 contains 13 residues. After removal of 4 bases from V and 6 bases from J, the junction contained 2 bases not matched to a gene.

This clonotype came up a few times. The genes are TRBV10-3 and TRBJ2-5; no clear D. Deletions cut 3 bases from V and 5 bases from J, with 10 bases between. Germline-derived CDR1 and CDR2 are ENHRY and SYGVKD. CDR3 size: 13 residues. Here the CDR3 DNA reads TGTGCCATCAGTGAAGGGCAGGATGAGACCCAGTACTTC. This gives the protein CAISEGQDETQYF.

This clonotype was counted ten times or more. CDR3 in amino acids: CASSQAAGRGYEQYF. CDR3 DNA: TGTGCCAGCAGCCAAGCGGCGGGACGAGGCTACGAGCAGTACTTC. V is TRBV4-2 and J is TRBJ2-7, with D perhaps matching TRBD2 (6 bases). Trimming removed 1 base from V and 3 bases from J, with 13 bases in between. The length of the CDR3 is 15 residues. The germline CDR1 and CDR2 sequences are LGHNA and YNFKEQ.

The chain is built from TRBV10-1 and TRBJ1-1; no firm D call. From germline, CDR1 is WNHNN and CDR2 SYGVQD (reference sequence). V gave up 0 bases and J gave up 0 bases, with 11 bases separating them. The CDR3 has 16 amino acids. CDR3 loop: CASSESINTLNTEAFF. Here the CDR3 DNA reads TGCGCCAGCAGTGAGTCGATTAACACCTTGAACACTGAAGCTTTCTTT.

This chain uses TRBV12-3 or TRBV12-4 with TRBJ2-2, with no clear D. The CDR3 covers 14 residues. Trimming removed 6 bases from V and 2 bases from J, with 10 bases in between. Written as DNA, the CDR3 is TGTGCCAGCAGGGCAGGATCTAACACCGGGGAGCTGTTTTTT. Protein: CASRAGSNTGELFF.

This clonotype has more than one count but fewer than ten. CDR3: CATSLAGADTQYF. CDR3 coding DNA: TGTGCCACCAGTCTAGCGGGAGCAGATACGCAGTATTTT. The chain joins TRBV24-1 to TRBJ2-3; the match to TRBD2 covers 10 bases. CDR3 size: 13 residues. Trimming took 6 bases from V and 4 from J; bases not matched to a gene: 0. Germline V CDR1 and CDR2: KGHDR, SFDVKD.

This clonotype appeared many times. This chain links TRBV12-3 or TRBV12-4 with TRBJ2-1; TRBD1 agrees at 9 bases. The CDR3 has 14 residues. V dropped 6 bases and J dropped 7; count of bases not matched to a gene: 7. The CDR3 spells CASSQGQGRNEQFF. The CDR3 DNA sequence: TGTGCCAGCAGCCAAGGACAGGGGAGGAATGAGCAGTTCTTC.

This clonotype showed up many times. The genes are TRBV29-1 and TRBJ2-3; the D gene is possibly TRBD1 (6 bases). Germline V gives CDR1 SQVTM, CDR2 ANQGSEA. This CDR3 spans 15 amino acids. Trimming removed 3 bases at V and 4 bases at J, with 17 bases between. CDR3 DNA: TGCAGCGTTGAGGGGGCTTACCTTGTTCCAGATACGCAGTATTTT. This translates into CSVEGAYLVPDTQYF.

This clonotype has just a few counts. The CDR3 does not end in the conserved phenylalanine or tryptophan, so this is likely a read error. The genes are TRBV11-2 and TRBJ2-5; D might be TRBD1 (6 bases). The V and J ends lost 1 base and 0 bases respectively, with 9 bases between them. The CDR3 extends over 15 amino acids. Germline-derived CDR1 and CDR2 are SGHAT and FQNNGV. The CDR3 region is CASSLGTVYQETQYC. Written as DNA, the CDR3 is TGTGCCAGCAGCTTAGGGACAGTGTACCAAGAGACCCAGTACTGC.

The chain employs TRBV9 and TRBJ2-7, with D possibly TRBD2 on 6 matching bases. The CDR3 extends over 13 amino acids. Trimming took 3 bases from V and 9 from J, leaving 16 bases between them. CDR1 and CDR2 from the germline V gene are SGDLS and YYNGEE. The CDR3 protein is CASSATSNGGQYF. The CDR3 DNA sequence: TGTGCCAGCAGCGCGACTAGTAACGGGGGGCAGTACTTC.

The chain uses TRBV12-3 or TRBV12-4 and TRBJ2-3, with D tentatively TRBD2 (6 bases). The CDR3 extends over 15 amino acids. The V end was cut by 4 bases, the J end by 0 bases, with 11 bases between. CDR3 DNA sequence: TGTGCCAGCAGTTCTAGCGCAAACAGCACAGATACGCAGTATTTT. Protein product: CASSSSANSTDTQYF.

The genes are TRBV7-3 and TRBJ2-5; the match to TRBD2 covers 7 bases. CDR3 length equals 15 residues. V lost 2 bases to trimming and J lost 2 bases; unmatched junction nucleotides: 5. Looked up from germline, CDR1 is SGHTA and CDR2 is FQGTGA. The CDR3 bases are TGTGCCAGCAGCTTATTCGGGACTACTCAAGAGACCCAGTACTTC. It is translated as CASSLFGTTQETQYF. The whole variable domain, filled in from reference TRBV7-3 and TRBJ2-5, reads GAGVSQTPSNKVTEKGKYVELRCDPISGHTALYWYRQSLGQGPEFLIYFQGTGAADDSGLPNDRFFAVRPEGSVSTLKIQRTERGDSAVYLCASSLFGTTQETQYFGPGTRLLVL.

DNA of the CDR3: TGTGCCAGCAGCTTAAAAGGGGCCGGGGGCTACGAGCAGTACTTC. This sequence encodes CASSLKGAGGYEQYF. The rearrangement links TRBV7-2 to TRBJ2-7; a weak D match, TRBD2 (6 bases). The CDR3 sequence is 15 residues long. The V gene's germline CDR1 is SGHTA and CDR2 FQGNSA. Trimming shortened V by 2 bases and J by 3 bases, and 14 bases separated the two germline ends.

This clonotype appeared many times. The chain links TRBV11-3 to TRBJ2-1, with TRBD2 identical over 14 bases. The CDR3 is 15 amino acids. CDR1 is SGHNT and CDR2 is YENEEA in the germline V gene. Trimming at V came to 6 bases and at J to 4 bases, leaving 2 bases not matched to a gene. Here the CDR3 DNA reads TGTGCCAGCAGAGGGACTAGCGGGAGATACAATGAGCAGTTCTTC. The encoded protein is CASRGTSGRYNEQFF.

This clonotype was picked up many times. The genes are TRBV3-1 and TRBJ2-5; a possible D gene is TRBD1 (5 bases). Trimming cost V 2 bases and J 10 bases, with 11 bases left between them. Germline V gene data show CDR1 as LGHDT and CDR2 as YNNKEL (reference sequence). The CDR3 loop spans 12 amino acids. The CDR3 loop is CASSQSGQVQYF. The CDR3 DNA follows: TGTGCCAGCAGCCAATCCGGACAAGTCCAGTACTTC.

The sample holds many counts of this clonotype. The rearrangement joins TRBV12-3 or TRBV12-4 to TRBJ1-2, with D maybe TRBD1 (5 bases). This CDR3 is 16 amino acids long. Trimming cost V 3 bases and J 1 base, with 15 bases left between them. DNA for the CDR3: TGTGCCAGCAGTTTTCGGGTGACAGAAAGTAACTATGGCTACACCTTC. Its protein product is CASSFRVTESNYGYTF.

This clonotype was seen at least ten times. This chain uses TRBV7-3 with TRBJ2-2; the match to TRBD2 covers 7 bases. Germline CDR1 reads SGHTA; CDR2 reads FQGTGA. The CDR3 has 14 amino acids. Trimming took 3 bases from V and 5 from J; bases not matched to a gene: 3. This chain's CDR3 is CASSFGRGTGELFF. The CDR3 nucleotides read TGTGCCAGCAGCTTCGGGCGGGGGACCGGGGAGCTGTTTTTT.

V gene TRBV28 combines with J gene TRBJ2-5; no definite D call. Germline CDR1 MDHEN, CDR2 SYDVKM. This CDR3 is built from 14 residues. V was trimmed by 7 bases and J by 2 bases, leaving 14 bases between them. DNA of the CDR3: TGTGCCAGCATCAATTCGGGCGGACAAGAGACCCAGTACTTC. Its translation is CASINSGGQETQYF.

This clonotype was recorded a few times. The chain joins TRBV6-1 to TRBJ2-1; D call uncertain. CDR3 size: 13 residues. Germline values: CDR1 MNHNS, CDR2 SASEGT. Between the trimmed V and J ends, which lost 5 bases and 8 bases, there was a span of 13 bases. This chain's CDR3 is CASSRLASYEQFF. CDR3 nucleotides: TGTGCCAGCAGTCGACTGGCTTCCTATGAGCAGTTCTTC.

This clonotype was counted many times. The rearrangement links TRBV20-1 to TRBJ2-5, with 11 nucleotides matching TRBD2. V gave up 3 bases and J gave up 5 bases; unmatched junction bases: 11. The germline V gene encodes CDR1 DFQATT and CDR2 SNEGSKA (reference sequence). The CDR3 totals 16 residues. DNA for the CDR3: TGCAGTGCTAGTGTGGTAGCGGGAGGGCCGTTGGAGACCCAGTACTTC. Amino acid sequence: CSASVVAGGPLETQYF.

This chain uses TRBV12-3 or TRBV12-4 with TRBJ2-1; 7 nucleotides agree with TRBD2. Trimming cost V 6 bases and J 12 bases; bases outside gene matches: 11. CDR3 length equals 13 residues. The CDR3 is CASRSSGLIGQFF. The CDR3 DNA reads TGTGCCAGCAGGTCTAGCGGCCTAATCGGGCAGTTCTTC.